The T cell receptor (beta chain) described here comes from a study of shared clonotypes between healthy human individuals. Germline loops: CDR1 LNHDA, CDR2 SQIVND (reference sequence). V lost 4 bases and J lost 2, with 7 bases in between. This CDR3 has 13 amino acids. Study-level findings and limits: Relative to clonotypes present in all four donors, those not shared had lower generation probabilities.

The donors, all of them Caucasian adults, lived in Nashville, Tennessee. CD4+ cells underwent separation, giving CD45RA+ naive and CD45RA-negative memory subsets. About this clone itself: Its antigen is as yet unknown.

The genomic DNA of each subset was split evenly across several immunoSEQ plates. The method was immunoSEQ multiplex PCR; TCRdb's version includes in-frame clones alone and lacks a portion of them. This sample yields under 650,000 clones, of which almost 97% are seen a single time; approximately 0.06% belongs to the top ten. The receptor's source is a woman aged 30 to 39 in good health. Input material: naive CD4+ T cells sorted from blood. Sample subset: CD45RA+ positively selected. The J gene is TRBJ2-3, the V gene TRBV19; D uncertain. In DNA form, the CDR3 reads TGTGCCAGTAGTAAAAGCGACACAGATACGCAGTATTTT. Its protein product is CASSKSDTDTQYF.